The 7 T cell receptor beta chains below come from one sample, sequenced in a study of radiation and T cells in renal cell carcinoma. TCRdb's table, derived via immunoSEQ multiplex PCR, lists solely in-frame clones and lacks some. The sample has about 150,000 clones, approximately 86% seen once. The time point here: blood 2 weeks post-SBRT. Sample treatment: 15 Gy SBRT to primary tumor, nephrectomy 4 weeks later. The material sequenced was blood, taken from a patient whose treatment included radiotherapy and nephrectomy. Receptors were obtained from a woman aged 50 to 65 with renal cell carcinoma.

The V and J genes are TRBV9 and TRBJ1-1; D is unresolved. Looked up from germline, CDR1 is SGDLS and CDR2 is YYNGEE. The CDR3 covers 13 residues. Trimming removed 0 bases from V and 2 bases from J, with 5 bases in between. The CDR3 DNA reads TGTGCCAGCAGCGTAGAGGTTAACACTGAAGCTTTCTTT. It yields the protein CASSVEVNTEAFF.

The chain's CDR3 is CAIRREGRNEQFF. The CDR3 DNA reads TGTGCCATACGACGGGAGGGTCGAAATGAGCAGTTCTTC. This chain connects TRBV6-1 to TRBJ2-1, with 8 nucleotides matching TRBD2. J was trimmed by 7 bases and V by 10 bases; bases with no gene match: 9. Germline lookup yields CDR1 MNHNS and CDR2 SASEGT. CDR3 length equals 13 residues.

The CDR3 nucleotides are TGCGCCAGCAGCTTCGTCCGTATGGGGGGTCAAAACACCGGGGAGCTGTTTTTT. Translating gives CASSFVRMGGQNTGELFF. The chain carries TRBV5-1 and TRBJ2-2; D possibly corresponds to TRBD2 (6 bases). Germline-derived CDR1 and CDR2 are SGHRS and YFSETQ. V gave up 2 bases and J gave up 2 bases, with 19 bases separating them. There are 18 residues in the CDR3.

The chain recombines TRBV10-3 with TRBJ1-5; weak D call: TRBD1 (5 bases). The CDR3 runs 16 residues. Per germline, CDR1 ENHRY and CDR2 SYGVKD. Trimming took off 3 bases at V and 0 bases at J, with 12 bases between the two ends. CDR3 nucleotide sequence: TGTGCCATCAGTGATAGGGGCGGGAGTAGCAATCAGCCCCAGCATTTT. It translates to CAISDRGGSSNQPQHF.

This clone was seen a handful of times. V and J are TRBV7-9 and TRBJ1-2, with D unclear. This CDR3 comprises 13 residues. Germline loops: CDR1 SEHNR, CDR2 FQNEAQ (reference sequence). Trimming took 2 bases from V and 4 from J, leaving 8 bases between them. The CDR3 nucleotides read TGTGCCAGCAGCTTATCGTTGTCCTATGGCTACACCTTC. Protein sequence: CASSLSLSYGYTF. The variable domain in full, with the rest retrieved from reference TRBV7-9 and TRBJ1-2, is DTGVSQNPRHKITKRGQNVTFRCDPISEHNRLYWYRQTLGQGPEFLTYFQNEAQLEKSRLLSDRFSAERPKGSFSTLEIQRTEQGDSAMYLCASSLSLSYGYTFGSGTRLTVV.

This clone was counted once. The V gene is TRBV4-1, the J gene TRBJ1-2; D uncertain. The CDR3 length is 13 residues. CDR1 is MGHRA and CDR2 is YSYEKL in the germline V gene. The V and J ends lost 2 bases and 8 bases respectively, with 12 bases between them. The CDR3 nucleotides read TGCGCCAGCAGCCAATCGGGTGTGGTGGGCTACACCTTC. This translates into CASSQSGVVGYTF.

The chain links TRBV6-5 to TRBJ2-2; D not certain. V lost 6 bases to trimming and J lost 2 bases, with 10 bases between them. Germline loops: CDR1 MNHEY, CDR2 SVGAGI. The CDR3 runs to 14 residues. CDR3 in DNA: TGTGCCAGCAGGCCCGCCGGAAACACCGGGGAGCTGTTTTTT. This codes for CASRPAGNTGELFF.